This T cell receptor beta chain is drawn from a study of OX40 agonist ivuxolimab in advanced cancers. About the study: Having had anti-PD-1, anti-PD-L1 or anti-CTLA-4 therapy before was allowed, and around 44% had some.

This table comes from immunoSEQ multiplex PCR, and its TCRdb copy is limited to in-frame clones, with some not included. Counted here are around 72,000 clones, just over 85% occurring once; the ten biggest clones make up less than 3%. Individuals having autoimmune disease history or systemic immunosuppression were not enrolled. The timepoints at which blood was sampled were baseline, cycle 4 day 1, and cycle 7 day 1. With respect to this clone: What it recognizes is unknown.

Germline loops: CDR1 SGHDN, CDR2 FVKESK. The CDR3 contains 17 residues. Trimming left V 2 bases short and J 1 base short, with 16 bases between. General study points: With doses of 0.1 to 3.0 mg/kg, CD4+ and CD8+ blood T cells had undergone clonal expansion by week 6.

Source: CD4+ or CD8+ T cells sorted from blood, taken in a trial of the OX40 agonist ivuxolimab. The receptor comes from an adult with an advanced solid tumor such as melanoma, head and neck, liver or kidney cancer. The chain recombines TRBV14 with TRBJ2-3, with D unresolved. This CDR3 reads CASSQHRLGVGTDTQYF. As DNA, the CDR3 is TGTGCCAGCAGCCAACATCGGTTGGGTGTGGGCACAGATACGCAGTATTTT. The variable domain in full, with the rest retrieved from reference TRBV14 and TRBJ2-3, is EAGVTQFPSHSVIEKGQTVTLRCDPISGHDNLYWYRRVMGKEIKFLLHFVKESKQDESGMPNNRFLAERTGGTYSTLKVQPAELEDSGVYFCASSQHRLGVGTDTQYFGPGTRLTVL.